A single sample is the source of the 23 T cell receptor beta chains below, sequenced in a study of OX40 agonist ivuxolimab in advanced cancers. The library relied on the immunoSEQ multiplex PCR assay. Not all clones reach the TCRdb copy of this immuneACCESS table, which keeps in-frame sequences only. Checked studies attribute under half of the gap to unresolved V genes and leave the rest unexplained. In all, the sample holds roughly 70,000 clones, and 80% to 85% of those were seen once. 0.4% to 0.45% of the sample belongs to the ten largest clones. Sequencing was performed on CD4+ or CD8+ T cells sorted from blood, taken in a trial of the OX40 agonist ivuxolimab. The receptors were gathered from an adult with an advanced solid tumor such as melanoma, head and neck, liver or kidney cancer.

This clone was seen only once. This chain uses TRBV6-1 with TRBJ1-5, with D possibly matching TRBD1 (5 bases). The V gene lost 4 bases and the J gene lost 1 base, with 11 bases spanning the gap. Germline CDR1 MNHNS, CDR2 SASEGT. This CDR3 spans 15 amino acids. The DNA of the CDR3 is TGTGCCAGCAGTGTTTCGGGGGAAAGCAATCAGCCCCAGCATTTT. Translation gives CASSVSGESNQPQHF.

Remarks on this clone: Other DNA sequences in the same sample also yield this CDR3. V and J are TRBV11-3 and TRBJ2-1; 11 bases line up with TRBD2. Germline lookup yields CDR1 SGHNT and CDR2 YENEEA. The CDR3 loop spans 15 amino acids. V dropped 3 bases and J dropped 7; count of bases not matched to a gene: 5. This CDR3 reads CASSLTSGNGNEQFF. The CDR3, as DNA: TGTGCCAGCAGCTTGACTAGCGGGAATGGTAATGAGCAGTTCTTC.

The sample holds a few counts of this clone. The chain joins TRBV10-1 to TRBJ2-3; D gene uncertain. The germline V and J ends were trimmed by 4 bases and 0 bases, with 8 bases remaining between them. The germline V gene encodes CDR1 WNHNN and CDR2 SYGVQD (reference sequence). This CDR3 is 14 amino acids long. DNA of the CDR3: TGCGCCAGCAGTGGACACCTTAGCACAGATACGCAGTATTTT. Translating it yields CASSGHLSTDTQYF.

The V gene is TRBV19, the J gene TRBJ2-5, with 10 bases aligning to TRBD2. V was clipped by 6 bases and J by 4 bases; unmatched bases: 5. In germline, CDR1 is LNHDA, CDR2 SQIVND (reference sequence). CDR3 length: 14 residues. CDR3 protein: CASSKREGPETQYF. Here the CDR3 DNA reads TGTGCCAGTAGCAAGCGGGAGGGCCCAGAGACCCAGTACTTC.

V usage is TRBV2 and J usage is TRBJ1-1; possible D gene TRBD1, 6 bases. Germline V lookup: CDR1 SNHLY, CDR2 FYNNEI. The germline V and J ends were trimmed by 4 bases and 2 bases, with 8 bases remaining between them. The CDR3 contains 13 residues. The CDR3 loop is CASSVDSNTEAFF. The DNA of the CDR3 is TGTGCCAGCAGTGTGGACAGTAACACTGAAGCTTTCTTT.

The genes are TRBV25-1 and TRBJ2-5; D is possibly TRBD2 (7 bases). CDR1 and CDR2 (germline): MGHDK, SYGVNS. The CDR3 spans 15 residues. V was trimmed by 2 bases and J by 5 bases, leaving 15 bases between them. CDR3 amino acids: CASSERGALGETQYF. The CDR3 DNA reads TGTGCCAGCAGTGAACGGGGGGCGCTAGGGGAGACCCAGTACTTC. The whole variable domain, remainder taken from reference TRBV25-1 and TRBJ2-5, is EADIYQTPRYLVIGTGKKITLECSQTMGHDKMYWYQQDPGMELHLIHYSYGVNSTEKGDLSSESTVSRIRTEHFPLTLESARPSHTSQYLCASSERGALGETQYFGPGTRLLVL.

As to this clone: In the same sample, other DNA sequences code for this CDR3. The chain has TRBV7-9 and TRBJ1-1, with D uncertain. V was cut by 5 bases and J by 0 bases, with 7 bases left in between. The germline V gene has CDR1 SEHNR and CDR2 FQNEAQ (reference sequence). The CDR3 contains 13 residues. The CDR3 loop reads CASSLQVNTEAFF. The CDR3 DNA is TGTGCCAGCAGCCTGCAGGTGAACACTGAAGCTTTCTTT.

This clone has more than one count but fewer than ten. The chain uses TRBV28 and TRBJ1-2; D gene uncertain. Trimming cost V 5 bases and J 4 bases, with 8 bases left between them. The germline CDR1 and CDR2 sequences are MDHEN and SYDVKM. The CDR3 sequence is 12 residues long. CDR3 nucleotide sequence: TGTGCCAGCAGTAACGTGGGCTATGGCTACACCTTC. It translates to CASSNVGYGYTF.

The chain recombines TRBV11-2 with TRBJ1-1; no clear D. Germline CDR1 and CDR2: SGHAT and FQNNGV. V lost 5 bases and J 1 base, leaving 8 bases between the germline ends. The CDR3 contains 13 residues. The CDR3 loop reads CASSAHKNTEAFF. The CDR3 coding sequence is TGTGCCAGCAGCGCGCACAAGAACACTGAAGCTTTCTTT.

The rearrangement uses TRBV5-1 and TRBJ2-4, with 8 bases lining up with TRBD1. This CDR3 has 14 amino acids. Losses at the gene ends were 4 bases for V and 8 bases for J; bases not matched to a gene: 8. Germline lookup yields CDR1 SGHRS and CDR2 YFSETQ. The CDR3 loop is CASSPRGPMDIQYF. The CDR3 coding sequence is TGCGCCAGCAGCCCCAGGGGGCCGATGGACATTCAGTACTTC.

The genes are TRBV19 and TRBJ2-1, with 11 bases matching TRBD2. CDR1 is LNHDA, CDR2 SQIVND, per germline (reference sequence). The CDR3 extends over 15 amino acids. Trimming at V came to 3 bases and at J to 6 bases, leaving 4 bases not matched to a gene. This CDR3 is CASSITSGGRNEQFF. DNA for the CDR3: TGTGCCAGTAGTATTACTAGCGGGGGCCGCAATGAGCAGTTCTTC.

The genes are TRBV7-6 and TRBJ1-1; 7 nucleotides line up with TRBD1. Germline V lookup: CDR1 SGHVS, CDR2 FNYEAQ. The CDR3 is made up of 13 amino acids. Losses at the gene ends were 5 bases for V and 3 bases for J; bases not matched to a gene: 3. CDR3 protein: CASSRDSYTEAFF. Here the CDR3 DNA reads TGTGCCAGCAGCCGGGACAGTTACACTGAAGCTTTCTTT. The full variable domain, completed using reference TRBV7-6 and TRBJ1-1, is GAGVSQSPRYKVTKRGQDVALRCDPISGHVSLYWYRQALGQGPEFLTYFNYEAQQDKSGLPNDRFSAERPEGSISTLTIQRTEQRDSAMYRCASSRDSYTEAFFGQGTRLTVV.

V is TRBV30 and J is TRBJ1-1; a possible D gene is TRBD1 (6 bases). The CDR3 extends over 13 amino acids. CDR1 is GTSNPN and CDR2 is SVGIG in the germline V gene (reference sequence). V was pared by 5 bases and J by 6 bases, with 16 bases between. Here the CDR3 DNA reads TGTGCCTGGTCTACACAGGGAGGCGCTGAAGCTTTCTTT. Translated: CAWSTQGGAEAFF.

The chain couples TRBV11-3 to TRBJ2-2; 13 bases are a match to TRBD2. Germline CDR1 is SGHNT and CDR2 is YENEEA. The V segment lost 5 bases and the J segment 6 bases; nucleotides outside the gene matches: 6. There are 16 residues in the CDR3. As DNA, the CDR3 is TGTGCCAGCAGCCCACTAGCGGGAGGGGTCCCCGGGGAGCTGTTTTTT. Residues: CASSPLAGGVPGELFF.

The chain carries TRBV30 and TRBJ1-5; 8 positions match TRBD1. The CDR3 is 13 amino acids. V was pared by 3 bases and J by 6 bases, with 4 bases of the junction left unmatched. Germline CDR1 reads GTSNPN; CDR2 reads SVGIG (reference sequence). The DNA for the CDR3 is TGTGCCTGGAGCTCCGACAGGGGTCAGCCCCAGCATTTT. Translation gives CAWSSDRGQPQHF.

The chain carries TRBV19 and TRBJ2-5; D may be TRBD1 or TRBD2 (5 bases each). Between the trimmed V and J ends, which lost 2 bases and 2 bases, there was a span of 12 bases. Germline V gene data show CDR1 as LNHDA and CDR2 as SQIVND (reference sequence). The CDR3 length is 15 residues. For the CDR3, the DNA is TGTGCCAGTAGTATAACGGTGGGACGGCAAGAGACCCAGTACTTC. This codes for CASSITVGRQETQYF.

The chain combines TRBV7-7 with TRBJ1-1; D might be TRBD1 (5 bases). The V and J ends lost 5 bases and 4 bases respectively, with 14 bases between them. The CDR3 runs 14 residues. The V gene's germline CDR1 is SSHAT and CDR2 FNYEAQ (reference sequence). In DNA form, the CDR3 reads TGTGCCAGCAGCCCCCAGGTCGGGGCCACTGAAGCTTTCTTT. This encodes CASSPQVGATEAFF.

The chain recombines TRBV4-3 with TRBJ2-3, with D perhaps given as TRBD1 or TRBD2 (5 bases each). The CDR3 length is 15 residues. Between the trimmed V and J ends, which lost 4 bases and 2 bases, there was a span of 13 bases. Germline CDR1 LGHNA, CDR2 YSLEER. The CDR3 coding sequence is TGCGCCAGCAGCCTTAGTGGGGGAACCACAGATACGCAGTATTTT. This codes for CASSLSGGTTDTQYF.

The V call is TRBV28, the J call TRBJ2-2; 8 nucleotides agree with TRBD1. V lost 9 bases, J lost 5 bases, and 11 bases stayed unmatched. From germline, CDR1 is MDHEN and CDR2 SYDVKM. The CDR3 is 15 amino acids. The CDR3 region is CASGDPGGKTGELFF. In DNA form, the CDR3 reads TGTGCCAGTGGGGACCCAGGGGGCAAGACCGGGGAGCTGTTTTTT.

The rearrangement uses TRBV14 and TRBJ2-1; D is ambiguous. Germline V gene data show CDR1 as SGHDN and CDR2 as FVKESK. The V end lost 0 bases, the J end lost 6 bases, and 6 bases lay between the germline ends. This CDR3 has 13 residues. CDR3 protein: CASSQDWGNEQFF. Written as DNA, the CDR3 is TGTGCCAGCAGCCAAGATTGGGGCAATGAGCAGTTCTTC.

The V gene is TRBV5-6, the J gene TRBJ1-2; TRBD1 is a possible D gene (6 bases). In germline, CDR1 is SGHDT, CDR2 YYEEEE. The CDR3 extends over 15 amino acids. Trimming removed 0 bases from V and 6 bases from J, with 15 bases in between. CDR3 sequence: CASSLATGRPDGYTF. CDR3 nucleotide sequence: TGTGCCAGCAGCTTGGCTACAGGGAGGCCCGATGGCTACACCTTC.

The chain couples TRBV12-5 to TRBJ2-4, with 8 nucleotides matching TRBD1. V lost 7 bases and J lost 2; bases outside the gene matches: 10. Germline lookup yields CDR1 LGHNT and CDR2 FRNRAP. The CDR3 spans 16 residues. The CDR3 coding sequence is TGTGCTAGTGTCCCCGACAGGGGTGATTCCAAAAACATTCAGTACTTC. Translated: CASVPDRGDSKNIQYF.

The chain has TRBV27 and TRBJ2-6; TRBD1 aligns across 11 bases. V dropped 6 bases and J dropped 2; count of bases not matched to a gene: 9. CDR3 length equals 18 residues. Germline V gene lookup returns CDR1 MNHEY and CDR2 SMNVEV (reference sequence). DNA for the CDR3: TGTGCCAGCAGCTCCGGACAGGGGGCGCTTACTGGGGCCAACGTCCTGACTTTC. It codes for CASSSGQGALTGANVLTF.